This entry lists 30 T cell receptor beta chains sequenced from one sample in a study of T cell responses to AZD1222 COVID-19 vaccine (dated by TCRdb to 2020 to 2022). Library construction relied on the immunoSEQ multiplex PCR assay. Entries here come from immuneACCESS through TCRdb and include only in-frame sequences with V and J called. Some clones fail to appear in such tables; in the studies checked, an unresolved V gene covers under half of the shortfall, and the cause of the remainder is unknown. This sample has about 140,000 clones in its table, and about 91% of those were observed once. The leading ten clones occupy roughly 3% of the sample. In light of the paper, this sample's time point label describes: baseline before first vaccination. The sequencing here drew on peripheral blood, taken on day 0 of AZD1222 vaccination. These receptors originate from an adult in good health.

The chain links TRBV6-2 or TRBV6-3 to TRBJ2-3; TRBD2 agrees at 11 bases. The germline V gene encodes CDR1 MNHEY and CDR2 SVGEGT. V shed 5 bases and J 3 bases; nucleotides not matched to a gene: 7. The CDR3 is 16 amino acids. The CDR3 here is CASSRRTSGGTDTQYF. CDR3 coding DNA: TGTGCCAGCAGTCGACGAACTAGCGGGGGAACAGATACGCAGTATTTT.

The rearrangement links TRBV5-5 to TRBJ2-5, with D possibly matching TRBD2 (5 bases). The CDR3 loop spans 12 amino acids. The germline V gene encodes CDR1 SGHKS and CDR2 YYEKEE (reference sequence). With 6 bases removed from V and 5 bases from J, the gap between germline ends came to 11 bases. The CDR3 DNA sequence: TGTGCCAGCAACAAGAGGAGGGAGACCCAGTACTTC. Its protein product is CASNKRRETQYF.

This clone was observed a single time. This rearrangement joins TRBV29-1 to TRBJ2-1, with 9 bases aligning to TRBD2. This CDR3 is built from 13 residues. Per the germline V gene, CDR1 is SQVTM and CDR2 is ANQGSEA. V lost 6 bases and J lost 7; bases outside the gene matches: 7. The CDR3 DNA reads as TGCAGCGTGGGGGGTCTAGCGGGGAATGAGCAGTTCTTC. Residues: CSVGGLAGNEQFF.

The rearrangement links TRBV4-3 to TRBJ2-1; TRBD1 or TRBD2 may be the D gene (5 bases each). CDR3 length: 16 amino acids. CDR1 is LGHNA and CDR2 is YSLEER in the germline V gene. Trimming removed 3 bases at V and 10 bases at J, with 22 bases between. CDR3 coding DNA: TGCGCCAGCAGCCAGGTCCGGGACCTATGGGGCAACGAGCAGTTCTTC. The encoded protein is CASSQVRDLWGNEQFF.

The J gene is TRBJ2-3, the V gene TRBV7-9, with 7 bases that match TRBD2. V was pared by 5 bases and J by 5 bases, with 4 bases of the junction left unmatched. This CDR3 spans 13 amino acids. Germline assignment: CDR1 SEHNR and CDR2 FQNEAQ (reference sequence). The CDR3 nucleotides are TGTGCCAGCAGCGGCTTAGCGGGAGATACGCAGTATTTT. This sequence encodes CASSGLAGDTQYF.

This clone was picked up a small number of times. The rearrangement uses TRBV3-1 (or the pseudogene TRBV3-2) and TRBJ1-1; D perhaps matches TRBD1 (6 bases). This CDR3 is 15 amino acids long. V dropped 4 bases and J dropped 7 bases, with 19 bases sitting between them. Germline V lookup: CDR1 LGHDT, CDR2 YNNKEL (reference sequence). The CDR3 region is CASSRPSQGLVEAFF. CDR3 DNA: TGTGCCAGCAGCCGGCCCTCTCAGGGGTTAGTTGAAGCTTTCTTT.

CDR3 residues: CASSYLRGGLAQYF. In DNA, the CDR3 is TGTGCCAGCAGTTATCTGCGAGGTGGGCTGGCCCAGTACTTC. This chain uses TRBV6-2 or TRBV6-3 with TRBJ2-5; no clear D gene. Germline CDR1 reads MNHEY; CDR2 reads SVGEGT. This CDR3 has 14 amino acids. The V gene lost 3 bases and the J gene lost 9 bases, with 17 bases spanning the gap.

This clone was seen more than once but under ten times. The genes are TRBV28 and TRBJ2-7, with 11 bases fitting TRBD2. The germline V gene has CDR1 MDHEN and CDR2 SYDVKM. Losses at the gene ends were 6 bases for V and 9 bases for J; bases not matched to a gene: 10. CDR3 length: 14 amino acids. CDR3 sequence (DNA): TGTGCCAGCAGACCGGGACTAGCGGTACAAGGGCAGTACTTC. Amino acids: CASRPGLAVQGQYF.

This clone was seen just once. The chain couples TRBV21-1 to TRBJ1-4; the D call of TRBD1 is as the table states it, not checked on the DNA. TRBV21-1 is a documented pseudogene. The CDR3 is made up of 19 amino acids. CDR3 protein: CASSKSWTGESATNEKLFF. The CDR3 region has the DNA TGTGCCAGCAGCAAGAGTTGGACAGGAGAGTCTGCAACTAATGAAAAACTGTTTTTT.

This clone appeared once. The chain combines TRBV18 with TRBJ1-1; D unclear. V was trimmed by 6 bases and J by 0 bases, leaving 8 bases between them. Germline loops: CDR1 KGHSH, CDR2 LQKENI. The CDR3 extends over 13 amino acids. This chain's CDR3 is CASSRDMNTEAFF. CDR3 DNA: TGTGCCAGCTCCCGTGACATGAACACTGAAGCTTTCTTT. Looking up the rest from reference TRBV18 and TRBJ1-1 gives the full variable domain: NAGVMQNPRHLVRRRGQEARLRCSPMKGHSHVYWYRQLPEEGLKFMVYLQKENIIDESGMPKERFSAEFPKEGPSILRIQQVVRGDSAAYFCASSRDMNTEAFFGQGTRLTVV.

The chain links TRBV18 to TRBJ2-5; TRBD1 or TRBD2 may be the D gene (6 bases each). Deletions cut 6 bases from V and 5 bases from J, with 16 bases between. Germline V gene data show CDR1 as KGHSH and CDR2 as LQKENI. The CDR3 is 14 residues long. In DNA, the CDR3 is TGTGCCAGCTCCTCGGCTACAGGGAGGGAGACCCAGTACTTC. The encoded protein is CASSSATGRETQYF.

CDR3 in DNA: TGCGCCAGCAGCTTGGAGGGAGACGAGCAGTACTTC. Translation gives CASSLEGDEQYF. The rearrangement uses TRBV5-1 and TRBJ2-7; possible D gene TRBD2, 5 bases. V lost 0 bases to trimming and J lost 5 bases, with 6 bases between them. Germline CDR1 is SGHRS and CDR2 is YFSETQ. The CDR3 has 12 residues.

This chain links TRBV30 with TRBJ1-4; D unclear. The germline CDR1 and CDR2 sequences are GTSNPN and SVGIG (reference sequence). CDR3 length: 13 amino acids. V was shortened by 2 bases and J by 8 bases, with 12 bases between the two germline ends. As DNA, the CDR3 is TGTGCCTGGAGTCTCGGACCACAAGAAAAACTGTTTTTT. This encodes CAWSLGPQEKLFF.

This sequence joins TRBV13 and TRBJ2-3, with 8 bases matching TRBD2. Germline CDR1 is PRHDT and CDR2 is FYEKMQ (reference sequence). V shed 5 bases, J shed 6 bases, and the junction held 10 bases outside the gene matches. CDR3 length: 15 residues. The CDR3: CASSLDGRALDTQYF. CDR3 in DNA: TGTGCCAGCAGCCTTGACGGGAGGGCCTTGGATACGCAGTATTTT.

The chain has TRBV27 and TRBJ2-1, with unresolved D. CDR3 length equals 18 residues. Trimming cost V 1 base and J 2 bases, with 18 bases left between them. Germline CDR1 reads MNHEY; CDR2 reads SMNVEV (reference sequence). The CDR3 protein is CASSLLSPRTHPYNEQFF. CDR3 nucleotide sequence: TGTGCCAGCAGTTTATTATCGCCCCGAACCCACCCCTACAATGAGCAGTTCTTC.

The chain recombines TRBV5-1 with TRBJ1-6; D gene uncertain. The CDR3 totals 15 residues. V dropped 0 bases and J dropped 0 bases, with 4 bases sitting between them. Looked up from germline, CDR1 is SGHRS and CDR2 is YFSETQ. CDR3 sequence: CASSLEGSYNSPLHF. For the CDR3, the DNA is TGCGCCAGCAGCTTGGAGGGCTCCTATAATTCACCCCTCCACTTT. Full variable domain (rest looked up from reference TRBV5-1 and TRBJ1-6): KAGVTQTPRYLIKTRGQQVTLSCSPISGHRSVSWYQQTPGQGLQFLFEYFSETQRNKGNFPGRFSGRQFSNSRSEMNVSTLELGDSALYLCASSLEGSYNSPLHFGNGTRLTVT.

The chain has TRBV7-2 and TRBJ1-5; 8 bases are a match to TRBD1. Germline loops: CDR1 SGHTA, CDR2 FQGNSA. The length of the CDR3 is 14 residues. J gave up 5 bases and V 5 bases, and 5 bases lay outside the gene matches. The CDR3 DNA sequence: TGTGCCAGCAGCACGGACAGGGTCGATCAGCCCCAGCATTTT. This encodes CASSTDRVDQPQHF.

This clone was observed a single time. This rearrangement joins TRBV7-9 to TRBJ2-7; weak D call: TRBD2 (6 bases). Germline CDR1 is SEHNR and CDR2 is FQNEAQ (reference sequence). Trimming pared 2 bases from V and 0 bases from J, leaving 17 bases between. The CDR3 is 17 residues long. CDR3 sequence (DNA): TGTGCCAGCAGCTTAATCAACCCCCACGGGAGCTCCTACGAGCAGTACTTC. Translated: CASSLINPHGSSYEQYF.

This chain uses TRBV9 with TRBJ1-1; D is perhaps TRBD1 (5 bases). V shed 4 bases and J shed 4 bases, with 11 bases lying between them. Germline V lookup: CDR1 SGDLS, CDR2 YYNGEE. This CDR3 contains 13 residues. In nucleotides, the CDR3 is TGTGCCAGCAGCCTCAGGGACGTCACTGAAGCTTTCTTT. Its protein is CASSLRDVTEAFF.

This clone was detected once. The chain carries TRBV10-3 and TRBJ1-1, with TRBD1 identical over 8 bases. J gave up 6 bases and V 6 bases, and 6 bases lay outside the gene matches. Germline V gives CDR1 ENHRY, CDR2 SYGVKD. The CDR3 length is 13 residues. The CDR3 protein is CAIRDREGAEAFF. CDR3 nucleotides: TGTGCCATCAGGGACAGGGAGGGGGCTGAAGCTTTCTTT.

This chain uses TRBV19 with TRBJ1-1; D is unclear. CDR1 LNHDA and CDR2 SQIVND come from the germline V gene (reference sequence). The CDR3 length is 13 residues. Trimming left V 5 bases short and J 5 bases short, with 12 bases between. The CDR3 protein is CASSRFIETEAFF. The CDR3 nucleotides are TGTGCCAGTAGTCGTTTCATCGAGACTGAAGCTTTCTTT.

This clone was detected once. This chain uses TRBV28 with TRBJ1-4, with 7 bases identical to TRBD1. The CDR3 extends over 14 amino acids. In germline, CDR1 is MDHEN, CDR2 SYDVKM. J gave up 4 bases and V 4 bases, and 3 bases lay outside the gene matches. CDR3 sequence: CASSSGQFNEKLFF. CDR3 nucleotide sequence: TGTGCCAGCAGTTCGGGACAGTTTAATGAAAAACTGTTTTTT.

The chain links TRBV4-2 to TRBJ2-2; D is unclear. The CDR3 runs 12 residues. Germline loops: CDR1 LGHNA, CDR2 YNFKEQ. With 4 bases removed from V and 6 bases from J, the gap between germline ends came to 6 bases. CDR3: CASSPGAGELFF. In nucleotides, the CDR3 is TGTGCCAGCAGCCCTGGGGCCGGGGAGCTGTTTTTT.

V is TRBV7-9 and J is TRBJ2-7, with 7 positions matching TRBD1. The trim removed 1 base at V and 5 bases at J, leaving 5 bases unmatched. CDR1 and CDR2 (germline): SEHNR, FQNEAQ (reference sequence). The CDR3 is 14 amino acids. DNA of the CDR3: TGTGCCAGCAGCTTAGAAAGGGGGCTAAACGAGCAGTACTTC. This encodes CASSLERGLNEQYF.

This chain joins TRBV5-4 and TRBJ2-2, with TRBD2 identical over 7 bases. CDR1 is SGHNT and CDR2 is YYREEE in the germline V gene (reference sequence). CDR3 size: 16 residues. Trimming took 2 bases from V and 9 from J; bases not matched to a gene: 13. In DNA, the CDR3 is TGTGCCAGCAGCTTTCGCGGGGGAGGGCCTCATCGGGAGCTGTTTTTT. Translating it yields CASSFRGGGPHRELFF.

This clone was counted a single time. The chain combines TRBV18 with TRBJ1-6; no reliable D call. Germline CDR1 KGHSH, CDR2 LQKENI. The CDR3 spans 15 residues. V shed 0 bases and J shed 6 bases, with 9 bases lying between them. Written as DNA, the CDR3 is TGTGCCAGCTCACCACCTAGTACGACTAATTCACCCCTCCACTTT. It is translated as CASSPPSTTNSPLHF.

A single count supports this clone. The chain uses TRBV27 and TRBJ1-4, with 7 positions matching TRBD1. Per germline, CDR1 MNHEY and CDR2 SMNVEV (reference sequence). J gave up 3 bases and V 8 bases, and 3 bases lay outside the gene matches. The CDR3 is 13 residues long. The CDR3 nucleotides are TGTGCCAGCCGGGACAGTTCTAATGAAAAACTGTTTTTT. This sequence encodes CASRDSSNEKLFF. The full variable domain, in which reference TRBV27 and TRBJ1-4 provide the parts outside the CDR3, is EAQVTQNPRYLITVTGKKLTVTCSQNMNHEYMSWYRQDPGLGLRQIYYSMNVEVTDKGDVPEGYKVSRKEKRNFPLILESPSPNQTSLYFCASRDSSNEKLFFGSGTQLSVL.

The chain is built from TRBV30 and TRBJ1-1; no definite D call. The CDR3 has 12 residues. Between the trimmed V and J ends, which lost 5 bases and 0 bases, there was a span of 7 bases. CDR1 and CDR2 (germline): GTSNPN, SVGIG (reference sequence). CDR3 coding DNA: TGTGCCTGGGATGGGGTGAACACTGAAGCTTTCTTT. It specifies CAWDGVNTEAFF.

V usage is TRBV7-8 and J usage is TRBJ1-2; 7 nucleotides align to TRBD1. The CDR3 has 12 residues. Germline loops: CDR1 SGHVS, CDR2 FQNEAQ. Unmatched junction bases numbered 8, after V lost 5 bases and J lost 11 bases. The CDR3: CASSARDRFYTF. The CDR3 DNA sequence: TGTGCCAGCAGCGCCCGGGACAGATTTTACACCTTC.

This chain connects TRBV29-1 to TRBJ2-7; 15 bases line up with TRBD2. Germline values: CDR1 SQVTM, CDR2 ANQGSEA. V lost 5 bases and J lost 4; bases outside the gene matches: 6. The CDR3 contains 15 residues. The CDR3 bases are TGCAGCGTTACCGGACTAGCGGGAGGGCCTTACGAGCAGTACTTC. Protein sequence: CSVTGLAGGPYEQYF.